What follows are 25 T cell receptor beta chains derived from one specimen sequenced in a study of beta chain features in type 1 diabetes. Sequenced material consisted of expressed TCRB transcripts (all of the isolated RNA was reverse transcribed). Data came from immunoSEQ multiplex PCR; TCRdb stores just in-frame clones and leaves some out. Of 310,000 or so clones in the sample, under 8.5% were seen once. The sample comprised central memory CD4+ T cells from blood. Receptor source: a woman under 30 in good health.

The chain joins TRBV10-1 to TRBJ2-3; 10 nucleotides line up with TRBD2. The CDR3 spans 17 residues. With 2 bases clipped from V and 3 bases from J, the junction kept 8 bases outside the gene matches. Germline V gene lookup returns CDR1 WNHNN and CDR2 SYGVQD (reference sequence). For the CDR3, the DNA is TGCGCCAGCAGTGAGGAACTATCTAGCGGGAGTACAGATACGCAGTATTTT. This gives the protein CASSEELSSGSTDTQYF.

The sample holds many counts of this clone. The chain couples TRBV2 to TRBJ2-3; a weak D match, TRBD2 (5 bases). Germline CDR1 and CDR2: SNHLY and FYNNEI. V was clipped by 6 bases and J by 9 bases, with 13 bases between them. The CDR3 is 12 residues long. CDR3 region: CASRAREWTQYF. The CDR3 coding sequence is TGTGCCAGCAGGGCGAGGGAATGGACGCAGTATTTT.

This clone was found a few times. This rearrangement joins TRBV5-1 to TRBJ2-5, with TRBD2 matching 7 bases. Germline assignment: CDR1 SGHRS and CDR2 YFSETQ. CDR3 length: 18 residues. V was pared by 2 bases and J by 2 bases, with 15 bases of the junction left unmatched. The CDR3 region is CASSLMASGGRIQETQYF. The CDR3 DNA reads as TGCGCCAGCAGCTTAATGGCTAGCGGAGGGCGAATTCAAGAGACCCAGTACTTC.

This chain links TRBV18 with TRBJ1-2; D gene unclear. This CDR3 is 12 amino acids long. Deletions cut 6 bases from V and 4 bases from J, with 9 bases between. Germline CDR1 and CDR2: KGHSH and LQKENI. CDR3 in DNA: TGTGCCAGCTCCCGCGAAGGCTATGGCTACACCTTC. As protein: CASSREGYGYTF.

This clone was detected ten times or more. The chain joins TRBV7-2 to TRBJ2-1, with 9 bases identical to TRBD2. V shed 0 bases and J 6 bases; nucleotides not matched to a gene: 3. This CDR3 is built from 15 residues. CDR1 is SGHTA, CDR2 FQGNSA, per germline. CDR3 nucleotide sequence: TGTGCCAGCAGCTTAGCTAGCGGGAGTGGCAATGAGCAGTTCTTC. This translates into CASSLASGSGNEQFF. The complete variable domain, with remaining parts taken from reference TRBV7-2 and TRBJ2-1, reads GAGVSQSPSNKVTEKGKDVELRCDPISGHTALYWYRQSLGQGLEFLIYFQGNSAPDKSGLPSDRFSAERTGGSVSTLTIQRTQQEDSAVYLCASSLASGSGNEQFFGPGTRLTVL.

This chain joins TRBV28 and TRBJ2-6; D gene uncertain. The V end lost 7 bases, the J end lost 4 bases, and 11 bases lay between the germline ends. The germline gives CDR1 MDHEN, CDR2 SYDVKM. This CDR3 is 14 amino acids long. The CDR3 DNA reads TGTGCCAGCACACTGTCGAGGGGGGCCAACGTCCTGACTTTC. Protein: CASTLSRGANVLTF.

The chain joins TRBV27 to TRBJ1-5, with D possibly TRBD1 on 5 matching bases. The CDR3 is made up of 13 amino acids. CDR1 is MNHEY, CDR2 SMNVEV, per germline (reference sequence). V was cut by 6 bases and J by 6 bases, with 12 bases left in between. CDR3 DNA: TGTGCCAGCAGAGGGGTATGGGGTCAGCCCCAGCATTTT. Translation: CASRGVWGQPQHF.

This clone was seen repeatedly, ten times or more. This chain uses TRBV10-3 with TRBJ1-1, with D hard to call. V was pared by 2 bases and J by 0 bases, with 10 bases between. The V gene's germline CDR1 is ENHRY and CDR2 SYGVKD. The CDR3 length is 15 residues. CDR3 loop: CAISENSLMNTEAFF. Here the CDR3 DNA reads TGTGCCATCAGTGAGAACAGCCTAATGAACACTGAAGCTTTCTTT.

This clone showed up just a few times. This chain links TRBV5-1 with TRBJ2-2; D ambiguous. Per the germline V gene, CDR1 is SGHRS and CDR2 is YFSETQ. This CDR3 spans 16 amino acids. The V gene lost 4 bases and the J gene lost 0 bases, with 13 bases spanning the gap. The CDR3 loop reads CASSDKGNPNTGELFF. CDR3 DNA sequence: TGCGCCAGCAGCGATAAAGGGAACCCGAACACCGGGGAGCTGTTTTTT.

As for this clone: Mismatch with germline at one junction end may stem from a read error. The J gene is TRBJ2-7, the V gene TRBV10-3; TRBD1 matches at 8 bases. The CDR3 runs 13 residues. CDR1 and CDR2 (germline): ENHRY, SYGVKD. DNA for the CDR3: TGTGCCAGCAGTGAAGGGACAGGTACCGAGCAGTACTTC. Translated: CASSEGTGTEQYF.

This clone was seen more than once but under ten times. Other DNA variants within this sample encode the same CDR3. The chain combines TRBV7-2 with TRBJ1-3; D gene unclear. In germline, CDR1 is SGHTA, CDR2 FQGNSA. V lost 3 bases, J lost 4 bases, and 10 bases lay in between. The CDR3 length is 14 residues. The CDR3 DNA reads as TGTGCCAGCAGCTTGGACCCGGGGGGAAACACCATATATTTT. Translating gives CASSLDPGGNTIYF.

This clone has just a few counts. The V gene is TRBV6-6, the J gene TRBJ1-5, with D possibly TRBD1 on 6 matching bases. The CDR3 runs 14 residues. Germline V gene lookup returns CDR1 MNHNY and CDR2 SVGAGI (reference sequence). Between the trimmed V and J ends, which lost 8 bases and 7 bases, there was a span of 18 bases. CDR3 region: CASSGTGSSQPQHF. The CDR3 DNA reads as TGTGCCAGCTCTGGCACAGGGTCATCGCAGCCCCAGCATTTT.

In its sample, this clone was seen a few times. V gene TRBV9 combines with J gene TRBJ2-7; TRBD1 is a possible D gene (5 bases). The CDR3 spans 13 residues. V was cut by 2 bases and J by 4 bases, with 10 bases left in between. Per the germline V gene, CDR1 is SGDLS and CDR2 is YYNGEE. The CDR3 DNA follows: TGTGCCAGCAGCGTTTCGCAGGGTTACGAGCAGTACTTC. It yields the protein CASSVSQGYEQYF.

This chain uses TRBV5-1 with TRBJ2-2, with D possibly TRBD2 on 6 matching bases. Germline CDR1 SGHRS, CDR2 YFSETQ. V lost 0 bases and J 5 bases, leaving 11 bases between the germline ends. There are 15 residues in the CDR3. In nucleotides, the CDR3 is TGCGCCAGCAGCTTGGCCATCGGGGGTACCGGGGAGCTGTTTTTT. Protein sequence: CASSLAIGGTGELFF. Drawing the rest from reference TRBV5-1 and TRBJ2-2, the complete variable domain is KAGVTQTPRYLIKTRGQQVTLSCSPISGHRSVSWYQQTPGQGLQFLFEYFSETQRNKGNFPGRFSGRQFSNSRSEMNVSTLELGDSALYLCASSLAIGGTGELFFGEGSRLTVL.

This clone was counted between two and nine times. The genes are TRBV15 and TRBJ1-3; D is ambiguous. The CDR3 is made up of 14 amino acids. CDR1 and CDR2 (germline): LNHNV, YYDKDF (reference sequence). With 6 bases removed from V and 0 bases from J, the gap between germline ends came to 9 bases. The chain's CDR3 is CATSDRSSGNTIYF. CDR3 nucleotide sequence: TGTGCCACCAGTGACCGATCCTCTGGAAACACCATATATTTT. Drawing the rest from reference TRBV15 and TRBJ1-3, the complete variable domain is DAMVIQNPRYQVTQFGKPVTLSCSQTLNHNVMYWYQQKSSQAPKLLFHYYDKDFNNEADTPDNFQSRRPNTSFCFLDIRSPGLGDTAMYLCATSDRSSGNTIYFGEGSWLTVV.

The chain links TRBV13 to TRBJ1-5, with 7 positions matching TRBD1. The CDR3 spans 15 residues. V lost 5 bases and J lost 2; bases outside the gene matches: 6. The V gene's germline CDR1 is PRHDT and CDR2 FYEKMQ (reference sequence). CDR3 loop: CASSQSGGGNQPQHF. The CDR3 coding sequence is TGTGCCAGCAGCCAATCAGGGGGGGGCAATCAGCCCCAGCATTTT. Variable domain in full (rest from reference TRBV13 and TRBJ1-5): AAGVIQSPRHLIKEKRETATLKCYPIPRHDTVYWYQQGPGQDPQFLISFYEKMQSDKGSIPDRFSAQQFSDYHSELNMSSLELGDSALYFCASSQSGGGNQPQHFGDGTRLSIL.

The V and J genes are TRBV9 and TRBJ2-7, with a tentative D call TRBD1 (6 bases). CDR3 length: 16 amino acids. Germline CDR1 reads SGDLS; CDR2 reads YYNGEE. V gave up 0 bases and J gave up 7 bases, with 20 bases separating them. DNA of the CDR3: TGTGCCAGCAGCGTAGCCCCTACAGGGTGGGGTTTTGAGCAGTACTTC. Translated, it gives CASSVAPTGWGFEQYF. Looking up the rest from reference TRBV9 and TRBJ2-7 gives the full variable domain: DSGVTQTPKHLITATGQRVTLRCSPRSGDLSVYWYQQSLDQGLQFLIQYYNGEERAKGNILERFSAQQFPDLHSELNLSSLELGDSALYFCASSVAPTGWGFEQYFGPGTRLTVT.

The rearrangement links TRBV18 to TRBJ2-7, with TRBD1 as a possible D gene (6 bases). The CDR3 has 12 amino acids. Trimming stripped 5 bases from V and 5 bases from J, with 10 bases between. From germline, CDR1 is KGHSH and CDR2 LQKENI. CDR3 sequence (DNA): TGTGCCAGCTCATCCAACAGGGACGAGCAGTACTTC. Its protein product is CASSSNRDEQYF.

This clone has only a few counts. The chain has TRBV13 and TRBJ1-2, with D unclear. The CDR3 loop spans 16 amino acids. Trimming shortened V by 2 bases and J by 4 bases, and 17 bases separated the two germline ends. CDR1 and CDR2 from the germline V gene are PRHDT and FYEKMQ (reference sequence). CDR3 DNA: TGTGCCAGCAGCTTATATCCCGACCAAACTATCTATGGCTACACCTTC. Translating gives CASSLYPDQTIYGYTF.

This chain links TRBV19 with TRBJ1-5; maybe TRBD1 (6 bases). The CDR3 loop spans 14 amino acids. Trimming removed 7 bases at V and 0 bases at J, with 10 bases between. Germline values: CDR1 LNHDA, CDR2 SQIVND (reference sequence). The CDR3 DNA sequence: TGTGCCAGTAACGGACAGAATAGCAATCAGCCCCAGCATTTT. As protein: CASNGQNSNQPQHF. Full variable domain (missing parts from reference TRBV19 and TRBJ1-5): DGGITQSPKYLFRKEGQNVTLSCEQNLNHDAMYWYRQDPGQGLRLIYYSQIVNDFQKGDIAEGYSVSREKKESFPLTVTSAQKNPTAFYLCASNGQNSNQPQHFGDGTRLSIL.

This clone was seen a few times. This chain connects TRBV29-1 to TRBJ2-2; the D call may be TRBD1 or TRBD2 (5 bases each). Deletions cut 7 bases from V and 6 bases from J, with 15 bases between. This CDR3 has 13 amino acids. CDR1 and CDR2 (germline): SQVTM, ANQGSEA. CDR3 amino acids: CSAVVWGPGELFF. The CDR3 DNA follows: TGCAGCGCTGTTGTCTGGGGACCCGGGGAGCTGTTTTTT.

This clone was detected ten times or more. The chain combines TRBV7-9 with TRBJ2-5; D remains ambiguous. The V gene lost 4 bases and the J gene lost 0 bases, with 9 bases spanning the gap. The CDR3 spans 14 residues. CDR1 SEHNR and CDR2 FQNEAQ come from the germline V gene (reference sequence). The CDR3 here is CASSYLRDQETQYF. The CDR3 nucleotides read TGTGCCAGCAGCTACCTCCGGGACCAAGAGACCCAGTACTTC.

The chain couples TRBV27 to TRBJ2-5; possible D gene TRBD1, 5 bases. The length of the CDR3 is 14 residues. In germline, CDR1 is MNHEY, CDR2 SMNVEV (reference sequence). V lost 2 bases to trimming and J lost 7 bases, with 14 bases between them. Here the CDR3 DNA reads TGTGCCAGCAGTTTACAGGGTGGCGGTTGGACCCAGTACTTC. It yields the protein CASSLQGGGWTQYF.

CDR3 in DNA: TGTGCCAGCGCTAGCGGGAGAGGAGGGGCCAACGTCCTGACTTTC. Translating it yields CASASGRGGANVLTF. The genes are TRBV10-3 and TRBJ2-6; 10 bases map to TRBD2. The V gene end was trimmed by 10 bases and the J gene end by 4 bases; junction bases not matched to a gene: 7. Germline V gene lookup returns CDR1 ENHRY and CDR2 SYGVKD. The CDR3 totals 15 residues.

CDR3 sequence: CASSSQGAVTEAFF. In DNA, the CDR3 is TGTGCCAGCAGCTCCCAGGGGGCGGTCACTGAAGCTTTCTTT. V is TRBV7-9 and J is TRBJ1-1; 8 bases map to TRBD1. After removal of 4 bases from V and 4 bases from J, the junction contained 5 bases not matched to a gene. CDR3 length: 14 amino acids. From germline, CDR1 is SEHNR and CDR2 FQNEAQ (reference sequence).